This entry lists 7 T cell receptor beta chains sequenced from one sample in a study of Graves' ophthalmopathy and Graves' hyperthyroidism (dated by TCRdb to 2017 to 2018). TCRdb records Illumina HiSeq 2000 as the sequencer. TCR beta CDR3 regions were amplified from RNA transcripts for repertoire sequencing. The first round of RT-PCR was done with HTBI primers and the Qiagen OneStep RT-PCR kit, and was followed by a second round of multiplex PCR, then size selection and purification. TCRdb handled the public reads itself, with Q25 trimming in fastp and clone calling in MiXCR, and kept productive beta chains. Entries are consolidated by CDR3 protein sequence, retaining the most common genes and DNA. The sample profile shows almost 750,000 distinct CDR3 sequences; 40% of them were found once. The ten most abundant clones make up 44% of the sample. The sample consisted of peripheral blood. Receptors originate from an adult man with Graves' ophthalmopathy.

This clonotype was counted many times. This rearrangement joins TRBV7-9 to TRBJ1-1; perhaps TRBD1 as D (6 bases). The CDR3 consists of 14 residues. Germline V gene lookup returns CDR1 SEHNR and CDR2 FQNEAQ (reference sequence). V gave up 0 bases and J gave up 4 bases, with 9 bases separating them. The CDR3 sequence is CASSLASRGTEAFF. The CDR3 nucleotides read TGTGCCAGCAGCTTAGCGTCCAGGGGCACTGAAGCTTTCTTT.

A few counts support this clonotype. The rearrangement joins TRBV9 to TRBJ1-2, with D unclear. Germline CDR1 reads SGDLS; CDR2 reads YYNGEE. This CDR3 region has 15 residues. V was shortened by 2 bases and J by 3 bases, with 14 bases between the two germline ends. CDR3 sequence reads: CASSVSVRDDYGYTF. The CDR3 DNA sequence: TGTGCCAGCAGCGTTTCAGTACGCGATGACTATGGCTACACCTTC.

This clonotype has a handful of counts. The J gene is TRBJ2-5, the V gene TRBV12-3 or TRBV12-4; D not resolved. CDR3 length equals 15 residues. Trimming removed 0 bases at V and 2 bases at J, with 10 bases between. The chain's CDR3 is CASSLAQTNQETQYF. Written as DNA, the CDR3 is TGTGCCAGCAGTTTAGCGCAAACAAATCAAGAGACCCAGTACTTC.

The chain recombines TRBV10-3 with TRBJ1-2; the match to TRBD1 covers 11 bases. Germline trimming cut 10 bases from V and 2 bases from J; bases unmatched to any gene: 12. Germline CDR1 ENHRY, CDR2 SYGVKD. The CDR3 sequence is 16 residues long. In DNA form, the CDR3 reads TGTGCCAGCAGGGCGGACAGGGGGCTAGCAAACTATGGCTACACCTTC. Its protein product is CASRADRGLANYGYTF.

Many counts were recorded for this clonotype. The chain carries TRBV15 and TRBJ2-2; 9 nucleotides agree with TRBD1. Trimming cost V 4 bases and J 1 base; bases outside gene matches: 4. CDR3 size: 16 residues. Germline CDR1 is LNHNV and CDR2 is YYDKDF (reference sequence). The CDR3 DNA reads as TGTGCCACCAGCATACACAGGGGGCGGAACACCGGGGAGCTGTTTTTT. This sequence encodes CATSIHRGRNTGELFF.

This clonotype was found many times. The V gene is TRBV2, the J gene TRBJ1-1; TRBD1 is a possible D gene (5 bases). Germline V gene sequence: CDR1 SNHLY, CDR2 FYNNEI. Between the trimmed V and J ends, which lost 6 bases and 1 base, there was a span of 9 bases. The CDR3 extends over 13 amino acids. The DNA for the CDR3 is TGTGCCAGCAGCAGGGAGGGGAACACTGAAGCTTTCTTT. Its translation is CASSREGNTEAFF.

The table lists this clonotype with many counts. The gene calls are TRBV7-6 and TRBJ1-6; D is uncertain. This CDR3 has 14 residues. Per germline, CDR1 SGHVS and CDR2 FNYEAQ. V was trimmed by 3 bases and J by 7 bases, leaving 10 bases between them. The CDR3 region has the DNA TGTGCCAGCAGCTTTGCGGCAGCGAATTCACCCCTCCACTTT. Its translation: CASSFAAANSPLHF.